This T cell receptor beta chain was documented in a study of blood T cells in healthy people across ages. Through a sample-barcoded 5' primer and a J-beta primer mix, a second PCR was run for roughly 6 to 12 cycles. Through a template-switch adaptor with 12 random nucleotides, each cDNA molecule received a tag. Using its own MiXCR run on the 5' RACE reads, TCRdb lists one record per CDR3 protein. The data show hundreds of thousands of distinct CDR3 sequences, under 45% seen once. Whole-study findings and limits: The long-lived group displayed more naive CD4+ cells, plus higher diversity, than the aged donors did.

Concerning this clonotype: The antigen remains unidentified.

Staff drew 9 to 10 milliliters of peripheral blood from each donor. Total RNA amounts of at least 6 micrograms were extracted per sample. The sample comprised blood. The receptor was derived from a man aged 60-69 years in good health.

The CDR3 loop is CASSPLSPGTTYEQYF. DNA for the CDR3: TGTGCCAGCTCACCGCTGAGTCCGGGGACCACCTACGAGCAGTACTTC. The chain is built from TRBV18 and TRBJ2-4; D might be TRBD1 or TRBD2, each matching 5 bases. With the DNA end fitting TRBJ2-7 better, the J assignment may be wrong. There are 16 residues in the CDR3. CDR1 and CDR2 (germline): KGHSH, LQKENI.